Each of the 10 T cell receptor beta chains below was sequenced from the same sample in a study of regulatory T cells in long-lasting Graves disease (dated by TCRdb to the early 2020s). Library construction relied on multiplex PCR. Sequencing used an Illumina HiSeq 4000. iRepertoire HTBI primers and Arm-PCR amplification of CDR3 regions were used to construct TCR beta libraries. TCRdb redid the processing of the public reads, applying fastp at Q25 and MiXCR, and retained in-frame beta chains. For every CDR3 protein sequence, its rows merge into one entry that carries the most common genes and DNA. The sample table contains fewer than 450,000 distinct CDR3 sequences; only one count was recorded for less than 25% of them. The top ten constitute around 20% of the sample. The time point label of this sample denotes: persistent/refractory GD, antithyroid drugs over 5 years with positive TRAb. For both TCR sequencing and RNA sequencing, RNA was extracted from PBMCs in TRIzol.

The source material was peripheral blood mononuclear cells (PBMCs), sampled when the disease was refractory, from a patient treated with antithyroid drugs. Every receptor here comes from a female donor with Graves disease.

Notes on this clonotype: This clone may be a read error of a much larger clone one base away. This rearrangement joins TRBV20-1 to TRBJ2-5; 8 bases match TRBD1. J lost 3 bases, V lost 6 bases, and 6 bases had no gene match. Germline CDR1 is DFQATT and CDR2 is SNEGSKA (reference sequence). The CDR3 spans 13 residues. The CDR3 DNA sequence: TGCAGTGCCAACCCGACAGGGGAAGAGACCCAGTACTTC. Translation gives CSANPTGEETQYF.

The genes are TRBV28 and TRBJ2-1; 12 bases agree with TRBD2. Germline trimming cut 5 bases from V and 3 bases from J; bases unmatched to any gene: 8. CDR1 is MDHEN and CDR2 is SYDVKM in the germline V gene. This CDR3 comprises 17 residues. The CDR3 loop is CASSLQTSGSGYNEQFF. CDR3 coding DNA: TGTGCCAGCAGTCTCCAGACTAGCGGGAGCGGCTACAATGAGCAGTTCTTC.

The genes are TRBV28 and TRBJ2-3; D remains unclear. The germline V and J ends were trimmed by 11 bases and 5 bases, with 11 bases remaining between them. The CDR3 is 11 amino acids. Germline CDR1 is MDHEN and CDR2 is SYDVKM. This CDR3 reads CAGSALDTQYF. CDR3 coding DNA: TGTGCCGGCTCAGCTTTAGATACGCAGTATTTT.

The table lists this clonotype with many counts. The chain couples TRBV27 to TRBJ2-5; D is unresolved. V dropped 5 bases and J dropped 4 bases, with 20 bases sitting between them. CDR3 length: 16 amino acids. Germline lookup yields CDR1 MNHEY and CDR2 SMNVEV (reference sequence). The DNA for the CDR3 is TGTGCCAGCAGTCTCCCGGCCCAGTACGCGGCAGAGACCCAGTACTTC. Encoded protein: CASSLPAQYAAETQYF.

The rearrangement uses TRBV4-1 and TRBJ2-5; 7 nucleotides agree with TRBD1. V shed 3 bases, J shed 10 bases, and the junction held 5 bases outside the gene matches. The CDR3 is 12 residues long. Germline loops: CDR1 MGHRA, CDR2 YSYEKL. The CDR3 spells CASSQNRGGQYF. In nucleotides, the CDR3 is TGCGCCAGCAGCCAGAACAGGGGCGGCCAGTACTTC.

The chain links TRBV19 to TRBJ2-2, with D hard to call. Deletions cut 10 bases from V and 1 base from J, with 10 bases between. The CDR3 totals 13 residues. Germline V gene data show CDR1 as LNHDA and CDR2 as SQIVND (reference sequence). The CDR3: CATLVRNTGELFF. In DNA form, the CDR3 reads TGTGCCACCCTAGTACGGAACACCGGGGAGCTGTTTTTT.

The chain carries TRBV12-3 or TRBV12-4 and TRBJ2-1; the match to TRBD2 covers 13 bases. The ends lost 3 bases at V and 2 bases at J; junction bases unmatched: 10. This CDR3 region has 19 residues. CDR3 nucleotide sequence: TGTGCCAGCAGTTTCAATGTACTAGCGGGAGGGTTTGCCTACAATGAGCAGTTCTTC. Translating gives CASSFNVLAGGFAYNEQFF.

The chain combines TRBV29-1 with TRBJ1-3, with a weak D call TRBD1 (5 bases). Per germline, CDR1 SQVTM and CDR2 ANQGSEA. This CDR3 has 15 amino acids. V was clipped by 2 bases and J by 0 bases, with 11 bases between them. DNA for the CDR3: TGCAGCGTTGAATTTCGGGGGAGCTCTGGAAACACCATATATTTT. It codes for CSVEFRGSSGNTIYF. Full variable domain (rest looked up from reference TRBV29-1 and TRBJ1-3): SAVISQKPSRDICQRGTSLTIQCQVDSQVTMMFWYRQQPGQSLTLIATANQGSEATYESGFVIDKFPISRPNLTFSTLTVSNMSPEDSSIYLCSVEFRGSSGNTIYFGEGSWLTVV.

This clonotype was counted many times. The chain recombines TRBV20-1 with TRBJ2-5; possible D gene TRBD1, 5 bases. CDR1 is DFQATT, CDR2 SNEGSKA, per germline (reference sequence). The CDR3 is 13 residues long. V dropped 3 bases and J dropped 4 bases, with 12 bases sitting between them. The CDR3 region has the DNA TGCAGTGCTAGTAAACAGGCCGGAGAGACCCAGTACTTC. The encoded protein is CSASKQAGETQYF.

The chain recombines TRBV20-1 with TRBJ2-4; tentatively, D is TRBD2 (6 bases). Looked up from germline, CDR1 is DFQATT and CDR2 is SNEGSKA (reference sequence). V lost 0 bases, J lost 4 bases, and 10 bases lay in between. CDR3 length: 14 amino acids. The CDR3 DNA is TGCAGTGCTAGAGAGTGGCTAGCGAAAAACATTCAGTACTTC. Translating gives CSAREWLAKNIQYF.